The sequence of this T cell receptor (beta chain) was determined in a study of siplizumab effects on memory and regulatory T cells. This CDR3 has 15 residues. Trimming pared 4 bases from V and 5 bases from J, leaving 15 bases between. CDR1 and CDR2 from the germline V gene are MNHEY and SMNVEV (reference sequence). The protocol was immunoSEQ multiplex PCR, while the TCRdb copy is restricted to in-frame clones and leaves out a portion. The top ten hold over 0.15% of the sample, which has about 120,000 clones, just over 90% seen once. This clonotype was sampled from a human donor in good health. The sample taken for sequencing was non-Treg CD4+ T cells sorted from blood. This chain joins TRBV27 and TRBJ2-1, with D tentatively TRBD1 (6 bases). CDR3 amino acids: CASSSLAKGDNEQFF. The CDR3 bases are TGTGCCAGCAGTTCCCTAGCAAAGGGGGACAATGAGCAGTTCTTC.